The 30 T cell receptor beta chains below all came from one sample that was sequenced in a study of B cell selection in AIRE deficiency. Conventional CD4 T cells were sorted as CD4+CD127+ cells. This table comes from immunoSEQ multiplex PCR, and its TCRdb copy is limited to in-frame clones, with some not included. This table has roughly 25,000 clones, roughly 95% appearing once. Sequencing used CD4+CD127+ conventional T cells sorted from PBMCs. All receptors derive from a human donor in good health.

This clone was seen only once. DNA for the CDR3: TGCGCCAGCAGCCAAGATCGACGTCAGCCCCAGCATTTT. This codes for CASSQDRRQPQHF. The V call is TRBV4-1, the J call TRBJ1-5; no clear D gene. Germline V gene lookup returns CDR1 MGHRA and CDR2 YSYEKL. The CDR3 extends over 13 amino acids. V was clipped by 0 bases and J by 6 bases, with 6 bases between them.

This chain's CDR3 is CASSRRDTTEAFF. In DNA, the CDR3 is TGTGCCAGTTCTCGCCGGGACACCACTGAAGCTTTCTTT. The gene calls are TRBV19 and TRBJ1-1, with D perhaps matching TRBD1 (6 bases). Trimming removed 8 bases from V and 4 bases from J, with 14 bases in between. This CDR3 region has 13 residues. CDR1 is LNHDA, CDR2 SQIVND, per germline (reference sequence).

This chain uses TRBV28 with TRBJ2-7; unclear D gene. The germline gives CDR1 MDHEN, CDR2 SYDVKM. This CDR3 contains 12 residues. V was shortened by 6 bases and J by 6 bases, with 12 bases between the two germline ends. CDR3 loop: CASRTGRFEQYF. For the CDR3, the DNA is TGTGCCAGCAGGACCGGCCGGTTCGAGCAGTACTTC.

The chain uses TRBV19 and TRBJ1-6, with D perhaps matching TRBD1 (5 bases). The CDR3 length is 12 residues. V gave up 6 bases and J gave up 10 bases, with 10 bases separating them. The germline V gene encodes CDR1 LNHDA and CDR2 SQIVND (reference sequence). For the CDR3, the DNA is TGTGCCAGTAGCCCCCAGGGATCACCCCTCCACTTT. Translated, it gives CASSPQGSPLHF.

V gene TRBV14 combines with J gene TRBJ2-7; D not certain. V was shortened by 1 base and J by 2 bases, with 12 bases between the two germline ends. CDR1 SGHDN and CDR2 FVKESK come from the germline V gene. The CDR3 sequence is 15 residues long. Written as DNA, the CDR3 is TGTGCCAGCAGCCAAGGGGGTAGGGTCCCCTACGAGCAGTACTTC. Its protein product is CASSQGGRVPYEQYF.

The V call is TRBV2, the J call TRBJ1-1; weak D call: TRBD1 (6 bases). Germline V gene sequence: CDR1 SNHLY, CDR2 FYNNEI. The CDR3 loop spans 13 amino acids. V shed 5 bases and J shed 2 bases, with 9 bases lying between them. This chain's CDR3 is CASSLDRNTEAFF. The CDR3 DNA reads TGTGCCAGCAGTTTGGACAGAAACACTGAAGCTTTCTTT. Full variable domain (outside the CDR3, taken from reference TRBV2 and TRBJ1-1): EPEVTQTPSHQVTQMGQEVILRCVPISNHLYFYWYRQILGQKVEFLVSFYNNEISEKSEIFDDQFSVERPDGSNFTLKIRSTKLEDSAMYFCASSLDRNTEAFFGQGTRLTVV.

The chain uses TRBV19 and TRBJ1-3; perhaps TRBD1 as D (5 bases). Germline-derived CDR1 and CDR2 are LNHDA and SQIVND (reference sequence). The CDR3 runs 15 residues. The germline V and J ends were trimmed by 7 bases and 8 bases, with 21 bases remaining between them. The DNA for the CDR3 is TGTGCCAGTAAAGTCAGGGATACTTTTTTACACACCATATATTTT. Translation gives CASKVRDTFLHTIYF.

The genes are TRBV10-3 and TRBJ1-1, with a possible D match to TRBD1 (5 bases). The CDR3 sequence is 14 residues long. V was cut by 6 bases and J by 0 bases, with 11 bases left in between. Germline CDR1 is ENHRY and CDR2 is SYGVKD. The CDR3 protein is CAISPQGLNTEAFF. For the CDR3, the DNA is TGTGCCATCAGCCCCCAGGGCTTGAACACTGAAGCTTTCTTT.

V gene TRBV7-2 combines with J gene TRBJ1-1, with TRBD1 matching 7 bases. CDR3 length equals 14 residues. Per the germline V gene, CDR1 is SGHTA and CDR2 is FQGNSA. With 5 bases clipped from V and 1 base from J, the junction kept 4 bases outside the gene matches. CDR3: CASSEGAPNTEAFF. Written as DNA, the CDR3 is TGTGCCAGCAGCGAGGGGGCGCCGAACACTGAAGCTTTCTTT.

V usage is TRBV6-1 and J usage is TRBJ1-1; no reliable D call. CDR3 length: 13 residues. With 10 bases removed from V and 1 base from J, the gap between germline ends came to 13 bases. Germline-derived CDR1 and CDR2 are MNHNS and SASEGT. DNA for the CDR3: TGTGCCACCAACCCGTCGGCGAACACTGAAGCTTTCTTT. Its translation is CATNPSANTEAFF.

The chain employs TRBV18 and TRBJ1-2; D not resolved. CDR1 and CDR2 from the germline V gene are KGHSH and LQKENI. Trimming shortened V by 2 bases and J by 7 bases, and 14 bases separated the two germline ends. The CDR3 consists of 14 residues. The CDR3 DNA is TGTGCCAGCTCACCAGCCGGAGCCCCGGGTGGCTACACCTTC. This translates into CASSPAGAPGGYTF.

The CDR3 spells CASGLVLFGLGRNKETQYF. The DNA of the CDR3 is TGTGCTAGTGGTTTGGTACTTTTTGGACTCGGCAGGAACAAAGAGACCCAGTACTTC. The V and J genes are TRBV12-5 and TRBJ2-5; possibly TRBD2 for D (5 bases). The V gene lost 0 bases and the J gene lost 3 bases, with 23 bases spanning the gap. Germline values: CDR1 LGHNT, CDR2 FRNRAP. The CDR3 consists of 19 residues.

Written as DNA, the CDR3 is TGTGCCACCCGGGACAGGGTGGTAGAGACCCAGTACTTC. Translating gives CATRDRVVETQYF. This sequence joins TRBV27 and TRBJ2-5; 9 bases align to TRBD1. The V segment lost 10 bases and the J segment 4 bases; nucleotides outside the gene matches: 7. Germline CDR1 is MNHEY and CDR2 is SMNVEV (reference sequence). The CDR3 contains 13 residues.

This chain's CDR3 is CASSGQGKVIQYF. The DNA for the CDR3 is TGTGCCAGCAGTGGACAGGGGAAGGTCATTCAGTACTTC. V is TRBV25-1 and J is TRBJ2-4, with TRBD1 matching over 8 bases. CDR1 and CDR2 from the germline V gene are MGHDK and SYGVNS. Trimming removed 4 bases from V and 9 bases from J; junction bases left unmatched: 5. This CDR3 is built from 13 residues.

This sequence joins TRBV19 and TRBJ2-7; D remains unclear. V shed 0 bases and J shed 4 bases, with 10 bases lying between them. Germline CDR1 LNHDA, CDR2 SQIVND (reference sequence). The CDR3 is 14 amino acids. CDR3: CASSIDPSSYEQYF. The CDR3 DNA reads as TGTGCCAGTAGTATAGACCCCTCTTCTTACGAGCAGTACTTC.

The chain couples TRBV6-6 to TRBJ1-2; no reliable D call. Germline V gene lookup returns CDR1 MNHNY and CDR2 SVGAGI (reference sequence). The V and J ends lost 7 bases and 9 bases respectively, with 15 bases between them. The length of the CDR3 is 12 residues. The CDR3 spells CASTNGAGSYTF. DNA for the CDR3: TGTGCCAGCACTAACGGTGCGGGGAGCTACACCTTC.

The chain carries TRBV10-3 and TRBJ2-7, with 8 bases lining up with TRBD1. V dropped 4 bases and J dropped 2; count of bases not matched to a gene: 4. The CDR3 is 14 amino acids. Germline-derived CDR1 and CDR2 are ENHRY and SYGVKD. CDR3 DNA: TGTGCCATCAGTGTCGGACAGGGAGCCTACGAGCAGTACTTC. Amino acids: CAISVGQGAYEQYF.

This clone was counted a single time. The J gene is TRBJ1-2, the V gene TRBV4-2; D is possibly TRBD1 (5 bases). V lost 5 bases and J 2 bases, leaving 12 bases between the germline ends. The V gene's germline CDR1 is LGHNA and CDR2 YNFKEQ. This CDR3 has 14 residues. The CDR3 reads CASSKGGGNYGYTF. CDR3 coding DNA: TGTGCCAGCAGCAAAGGTGGGGGGAACTATGGCTACACCTTC.

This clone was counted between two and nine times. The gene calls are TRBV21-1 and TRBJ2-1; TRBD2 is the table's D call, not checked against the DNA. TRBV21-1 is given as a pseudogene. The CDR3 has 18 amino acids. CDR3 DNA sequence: TGTGCCAGCAGCAAAGGCGGAAGATCCGCCAGCTCCTACAATGAGCAGTTCTTC. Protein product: CASSKGGRSASSYNEQFF.

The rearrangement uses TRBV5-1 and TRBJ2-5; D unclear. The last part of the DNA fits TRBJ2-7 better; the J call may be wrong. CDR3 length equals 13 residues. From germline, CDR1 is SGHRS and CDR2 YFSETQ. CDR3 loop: CASSLGEVYEQYF. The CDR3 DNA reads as TGCGCCAGCAGCTTGGGCGAAGTCTACGAGCAGTACTTC.

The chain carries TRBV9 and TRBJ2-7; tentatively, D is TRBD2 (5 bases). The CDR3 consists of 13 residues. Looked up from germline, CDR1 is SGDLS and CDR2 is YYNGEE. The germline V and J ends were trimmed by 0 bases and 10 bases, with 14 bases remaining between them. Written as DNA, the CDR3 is TGTGCCAGCAGCGTAGATTTAAGCGGTGGCCAGTACTTC. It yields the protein CASSVDLSGGQYF. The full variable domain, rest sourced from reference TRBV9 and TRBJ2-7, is DSGVTQTPKHLITATGQRVTLRCSPRSGDLSVYWYQQSLDQGLQFLIQYYNGEERAKGNILERFSAQQFPDLHSELNLSSLELGDSALYFCASSVDLSGGQYFGPGTRLTVT.

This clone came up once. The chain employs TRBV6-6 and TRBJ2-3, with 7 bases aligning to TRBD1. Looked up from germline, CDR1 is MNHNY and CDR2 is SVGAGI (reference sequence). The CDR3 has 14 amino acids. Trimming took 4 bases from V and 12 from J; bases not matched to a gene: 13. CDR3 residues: CASSSGQATLNQYF. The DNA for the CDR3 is TGTGCCAGCAGTTCCGGACAGGCGACTTTGAATCAGTATTTT.

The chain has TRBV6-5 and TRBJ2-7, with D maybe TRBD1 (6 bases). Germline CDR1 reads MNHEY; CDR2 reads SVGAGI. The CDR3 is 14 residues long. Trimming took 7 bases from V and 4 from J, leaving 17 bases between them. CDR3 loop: CASIPTTGSYEQYF. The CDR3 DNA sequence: TGTGCCAGCATACCCACGACAGGTAGTTACGAGCAGTACTTC.

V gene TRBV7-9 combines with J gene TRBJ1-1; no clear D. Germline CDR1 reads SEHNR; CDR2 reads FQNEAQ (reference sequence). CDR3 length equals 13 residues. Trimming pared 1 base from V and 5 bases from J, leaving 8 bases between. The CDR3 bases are TGTGCCAGCAGCTTAGAGGATGGGACTGAAGCTTTCTTT. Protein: CASSLEDGTEAFF.

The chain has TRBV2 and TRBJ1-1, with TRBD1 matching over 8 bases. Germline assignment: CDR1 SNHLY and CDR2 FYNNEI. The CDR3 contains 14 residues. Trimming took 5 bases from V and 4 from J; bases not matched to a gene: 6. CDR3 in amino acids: CASSPDRVATEAFF. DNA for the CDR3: TGTGCCAGCAGTCCGGACAGGGTGGCCACTGAAGCTTTCTTT.

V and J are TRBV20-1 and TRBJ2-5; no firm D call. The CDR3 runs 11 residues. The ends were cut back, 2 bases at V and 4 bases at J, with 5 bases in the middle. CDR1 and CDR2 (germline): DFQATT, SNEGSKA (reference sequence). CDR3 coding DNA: TGCAGTGCTAGACTGCGAGAGACCCAGTACTTC. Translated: CSARLRETQYF.

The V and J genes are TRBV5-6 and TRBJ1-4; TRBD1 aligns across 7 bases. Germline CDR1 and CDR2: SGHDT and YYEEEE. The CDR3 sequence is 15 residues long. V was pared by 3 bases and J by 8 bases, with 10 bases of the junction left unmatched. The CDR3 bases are TGTGCCAGCAGCTGGCGACAGGGAAATAGAGAAAAACTGTTTTTT. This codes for CASSWRQGNREKLFF.

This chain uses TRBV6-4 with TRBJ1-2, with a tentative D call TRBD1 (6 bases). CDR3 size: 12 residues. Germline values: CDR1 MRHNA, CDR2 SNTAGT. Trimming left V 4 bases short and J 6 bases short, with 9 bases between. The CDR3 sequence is CASSAQGNGYTF. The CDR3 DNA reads TGTGCCAGCAGTGCACAGGGAAATGGCTACACCTTC.

The CDR3 nucleotides read TGTGCCAGCAGCTTAGAATCATGGGGGGAGATTACCGGGGAGCTGTTTTTT. Translating it yields CASSLESWGEITGELFF. The chain joins TRBV7-2 to TRBJ2-2, with TRBD2 as a possible D gene (6 bases). The CDR3 has 17 amino acids. With 1 base removed from V and 5 bases from J, the gap between germline ends came to 17 bases. Per germline, CDR1 SGHTA and CDR2 FQGNSA.

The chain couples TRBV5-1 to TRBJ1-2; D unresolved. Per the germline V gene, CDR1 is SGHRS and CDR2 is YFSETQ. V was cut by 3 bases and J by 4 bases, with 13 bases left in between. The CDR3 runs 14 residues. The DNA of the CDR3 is TGCGCCAGCAGCTCGATGTTAGGGATCTATGGCTACACCTTC. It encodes CASSSMLGIYGYTF. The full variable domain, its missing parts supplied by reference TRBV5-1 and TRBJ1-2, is KAGVTQTPRYLIKTRGQQVTLSCSPISGHRSVSWYQQTPGQGLQFLFEYFSETQRNKGNFPGRFSGRQFSNSRSEMNVSTLELGDSALYLCASSSMLGIYGYTFGSGTRLTVV.